The entry below describes one TCR beta chain. Its antigen is undetermined. This specimen comes from a study of T cell repertoires in cytomegalovirus infection. Overall study: CMV infection plus the matching HLA type was flagged by public TCR beta signatures.

The CDR3 loop spans 16 amino acids. V shed 6 bases, J shed 7 bases, and the junction held 14 bases outside the gene matches. Germline-derived CDR1 and CDR2 are SGHTA and FQGNSA. TCRdb fed the reads into MiXCR, producing one record per CDR3 protein. The sample records about 46,000 distinct CDR3 sequences, roughly 20% being singletons. Study results and limitations: Ex vivo responses were dominated by HLA-C-restricted CMV-specific TCR beta clonotypes.

The sample was PBMCs, sequenced either directly or after in vitro stimulation (not recorded which). The clonotype comes from a human donor in good health (CMV status not recorded). Some clones in this sample may be carry-over from other donors' samples. The rearrangement joins TRBV7-2 to TRBJ2-2; 7 bases are a match to TRBD2. The DNA of the CDR3 is TGTGCCAGCAGACCATTCCCCGGGGGGATGCTCGGGGAGCTGTTTTTT. This codes for CASRPFPGGMLGELFF.